The 25 T cell receptor beta chains below all came from one sample that was sequenced in a study of blood T cell repertoires in COVID-19. TCRdb's copy holds only in-frame clones and misses some; the assay was immunoSEQ multiplex PCR. Of tens of thousands of clones in the sample, under 90% were seen once. Sequencing input: peripheral blood. These receptors all stem from a man in his fifties or sixties with COVID-19, enrolled during active disease.

The chain employs TRBV12-3 or TRBV12-4 and TRBJ2-7; D gene ambiguous. V dropped 1 base and J dropped 3 bases, with 4 bases sitting between them. The CDR3 runs to 12 residues. The CDR3 spells CASSLGNYEQYF. Here the CDR3 DNA reads TGTGCCAGCAGTTTAGGTAACTACGAGCAGTACTTC.

The chain carries TRBV4-3 and TRBJ2-6, with TRBD2 matching over 9 bases. This CDR3 has 18 residues. CDR1 LGHNA and CDR2 YSLEER come from the germline V gene. Losses at the gene ends were 1 base for V and 3 bases for J; bases not matched to a gene: 7. Written as DNA, the CDR3 is TGCGCCAGCAGCCAAGGGCGGGAGGGCCTATTTGGGGCCAACGTCCTGACTTTC. It translates to CASSQGREGLFGANVLTF.

V gene TRBV6-6 combines with J gene TRBJ1-6; 8 nucleotides match TRBD1. Germline CDR1 MNHNY, CDR2 SVGAGI (reference sequence). With 8 bases clipped from V and 7 bases from J, the junction kept 13 bases outside the gene matches. The CDR3 runs to 16 residues. DNA for the CDR3: TGTGCCAGCTGGGCCGAGACAGGGGAAAGGAATTCACCCCTCCACTTT. Translated: CASWAETGERNSPLHF.

This clone showed up just once. V gene TRBV6-6 combines with J gene TRBJ1-3, with D tentatively TRBD1 (5 bases). Germline V lookup: CDR1 MNHNY, CDR2 SVGAGI (reference sequence). The CDR3 covers 14 residues. The ends were cut back, 2 bases at V and 8 bases at J, with 13 bases in the middle. The CDR3: CASSYAPGGDTIYF. The CDR3 DNA follows: TGTGCCAGCAGTTACGCCCCGGGGGGAGACACCATATATTTT.

In this sample, this clone turned up once. This sequence joins TRBV2 and TRBJ1-4; 9 bases are shared with TRBD1. The V segment lost 8 bases and the J segment 5 bases; nucleotides outside the gene matches: 3. CDR3 length: 13 amino acids. From germline, CDR1 is SNHLY and CDR2 FYNNEI. CDR3 DNA sequence: TGTGCCAGCGGAGGACAGGGGAATGAAAAACTGTTTTTT. Residues: CASGGQGNEKLFF.

The V call is TRBV7-2, the J call TRBJ1-5; 9 positions match TRBD1. The CDR3 contains 14 residues. Germline V gives CDR1 SGHTA, CDR2 FQGNSA. Germline trimming cut 2 bases from V and 5 bases from J; bases unmatched to any gene: 1. The CDR3 coding sequence is TGTGCCAGCAGCTTACGACAGGGGGATCAGCCCCAGCATTTT. Translation: CASSLRQGDQPQHF.

V gene TRBV7-9 combines with J gene TRBJ2-6; D might be TRBD1 (6 bases). Per germline, CDR1 SEHNR and CDR2 FQNEAQ (reference sequence). V was clipped by 5 bases and J by 0 bases, with 17 bases between them. This CDR3 is built from 18 residues. CDR3: CASSRDRRSFSGANVLTF. In DNA, the CDR3 is TGTGCCAGCAGCCGTGACAGGAGGTCCTTCTCTGGGGCCAACGTCCTGACTTTC.

The V gene is TRBV2, the J gene TRBJ2-7; 7 nucleotides line up with TRBD2. The germline V gene has CDR1 SNHLY and CDR2 FYNNEI. Trimming cost V 7 bases and J 2 bases; bases outside gene matches: 5. The CDR3 contains 13 residues. CDR3 protein: CASTGTITYEQYF. In DNA form, the CDR3 reads TGTGCCAGCACCGGGACTATCACCTACGAGCAGTACTTC.

The rearrangement links TRBV9 to TRBJ2-7; perhaps TRBD2 as D (5 bases). The CDR3 has 13 residues. CDR1 and CDR2 from the germline V gene are SGDLS and YYNGEE. V was trimmed by 4 bases and J by 1 base, leaving 9 bases between them. CDR3 nucleotide sequence: TGTGCCAGCAGCCCCGGGGAGTCCTACGAGCAGTACTTC. Its translation is CASSPGESYEQYF. Filled out from reference TRBV9 and TRBJ2-7, the complete variable domain reads DSGVTQTPKHLITATGQRVTLRCSPRSGDLSVYWYQQSLDQGLQFLIQYYNGEERAKGNILERFSAQQFPDLHSELNLSSLELGDSALYFCASSPGESYEQYFGPGTRLTVT.

The chain combines TRBV5-5 with TRBJ2-2; TRBD2 matches 8 bases. The germline gives CDR1 SGHKS, CDR2 YYEKEE (reference sequence). Trimming at V came to 4 bases and at J to 4 bases, leaving 12 bases not matched to a gene. There are 17 residues in the CDR3. The CDR3 region is CASSPRSAGVGTGELFF. CDR3 nucleotide sequence: TGTGCCAGCAGCCCGCGATCAGCGGGAGTGGGCACCGGGGAGCTGTTTTTT.

This clone has just one count. The rearrangement uses TRBV5-1 and TRBJ2-7, with 8 bases aligning to TRBD1. Germline V gives CDR1 SGHRS, CDR2 YFSETQ. The CDR3 length is 15 residues. Trimming took 3 bases from V and 0 from J; bases not matched to a gene: 5. The CDR3 here is CASSSGQGHSYEQYF. In DNA, the CDR3 is TGCGCCAGCAGCTCCGGACAGGGACACTCCTACGAGCAGTACTTC. Drawing the rest from reference TRBV5-1 and TRBJ2-7, the complete variable domain is KAGVTQTPRYLIKTRGQQVTLSCSPISGHRSVSWYQQTPGQGLQFLFEYFSETQRNKGNFPGRFSGRQFSNSRSEMNVSTLELGDSALYLCASSSGQGHSYEQYFGPGTRLTVT.

With regard to this clone: One end of the junction is discordant with germline, which a read error may explain. V usage is TRBV7-2 and J usage is TRBJ2-4, with D maybe TRBD1 (8 bases). This CDR3 region has 13 residues. Germline V gene sequence: CDR1 SGHTA, CDR2 FQGNSA. The CDR3 spells CASSPGGQVRLGF. The CDR3 bases are TGTGCCAGCAGCCCGGGGGGACAGGTGCGCCTCGGCTTC.

With regard to this clone: In the same sample, other DNA sequences code for this CDR3. This chain links TRBV5-1 with TRBJ2-7; TRBD2 matches 10 bases. V was clipped by 4 bases and J by 0 bases; unmatched bases: 1. This CDR3 has 14 amino acids. Per germline, CDR1 SGHRS and CDR2 YFSETQ. The CDR3 DNA follows: TGCGCCAGCAGCCGGACTAGCGGCTCCTACGAGCAGTACTTC. Amino acids: CASSRTSGSYEQYF.

The chain carries TRBV3-1 (or the pseudogene TRBV3-2) and TRBJ2-2, with 9 bases that match TRBD2. Per germline, CDR1 LGHDT and CDR2 YNNKEL (reference sequence). This CDR3 region has 17 residues. V was pared by 0 bases and J by 4 bases, with 6 bases of the junction left unmatched. In DNA, the CDR3 is TGTGCCAGCAGCCAAGATTTGACTAGCGGAGTCACCGGGGAGCTGTTTTTT. It codes for CASSQDLTSGVTGELFF.

This rearrangement joins TRBV5-1 to TRBJ2-7; no firm D call. V shed 0 bases and J shed 7 bases, with 5 bases lying between them. The CDR3 extends over 11 amino acids. Germline CDR1 SGHRS, CDR2 YFSETQ. The DNA for the CDR3 is TGCGCCAGCAGCTTGGATCAGGAGCAGTACTTC. It is translated as CASSLDQEQYF.

In its sample, this clone was seen once. V gene TRBV4-1 combines with J gene TRBJ2-1; 12 positions match TRBD2. The CDR3 is made up of 16 amino acids. V was pared by 1 base and J by 9 bases, with 7 bases of the junction left unmatched. Germline V lookup: CDR1 MGHRA, CDR2 YSYEKL. The CDR3 region is CASSQGATSGRSEQFF. In DNA form, the CDR3 reads TGCGCCAGCAGCCAAGGCGCCACTAGCGGGAGGAGTGAGCAGTTCTTC.

The chain uses TRBV9 and TRBJ1-2; D may be TRBD1 (6 bases). This CDR3 has 14 amino acids. Germline CDR1 and CDR2: SGDLS and YYNGEE. The V gene lost 0 bases and the J gene lost 8 bases, with 14 bases spanning the gap. CDR3: CASSVEGGEVGYTF. CDR3 coding DNA: TGTGCCAGCAGCGTAGAAGGGGGAGAGGTCGGCTACACCTTC.

The chain combines TRBV15 with TRBJ2-1, with TRBD2 matching 14 bases. Germline trimming cut 3 bases from V and 4 bases from J; bases unmatched to any gene: 2. CDR3 length: 16 amino acids. In germline, CDR1 is LNHNV, CDR2 YYDKDF (reference sequence). The CDR3 DNA is TGTGCCACCAGCAGGGGACTAGCGGGAGCTTACAATGAGCAGTTCTTC. Its protein product is CATSRGLAGAYNEQFF.

The rearrangement joins TRBV29-1 to TRBJ2-7; a possible D gene is TRBD2 (6 bases). The CDR3 is 14 residues long. Germline assignment: CDR1 SQVTM and CDR2 ANQGSEA. Trimming cost V 2 bases and J 4 bases, with 15 bases left between them. The CDR3 protein is CSVELGGRQYEQYF. In DNA form, the CDR3 reads TGCAGCGTTGAATTAGGTGGGAGGCAATACGAGCAGTACTTC.

The V and J genes are TRBV30 and TRBJ2-5; D is perhaps TRBD1 (6 bases). V dropped 6 bases and J dropped 5 bases, with 22 bases sitting between them. Germline V gives CDR1 GTSNPN, CDR2 SVGIG (reference sequence). CDR3 length: 15 residues. The CDR3 region has the DNA TGTGCCTGCCACGATAGGACAGCATACGAGGAGACCCAGTACTTC. Amino acids: CACHDRTAYEETQYF.

CDR3 DNA sequence: TGTGCCTCCCTGTCTGCAACTAATGAAAAACTGTTTTTT. Encoded protein: CASLSATNEKLFF. This chain links TRBV30 with TRBJ1-4; no reliable D call. The CDR3 has 13 amino acids. Germline loops: CDR1 GTSNPN, CDR2 SVGIG (reference sequence). V lost 7 bases, J lost 0 bases, and 9 bases lay in between.

The J gene is TRBJ1-1, the V gene TRBV7-9, with TRBD1 matching over 8 bases. After removal of 5 bases from V and 0 bases from J, the junction contained 5 bases not matched to a gene. From germline, CDR1 is SEHNR and CDR2 FQNEAQ (reference sequence). The CDR3 loop spans 15 amino acids. CDR3 loop: CASSRGQGLNTEAFF. The DNA of the CDR3 is TGTGCCAGCAGCCGAGGACAGGGACTGAACACTGAAGCTTTCTTT.

This clone was detected only once. This chain links TRBV19 with TRBJ1-3; 8 nucleotides line up with TRBD1. Germline V gene lookup returns CDR1 LNHDA and CDR2 SQIVND (reference sequence). The CDR3 contains 15 residues. The junction had 5 bases not matched to a gene; V was cut back by 3 bases and J by 4 bases. This chain's CDR3 is CASSIDRGQGNTIYF. CDR3 bases: TGTGCCAGTAGTATCGACAGGGGACAAGGAAACACCATATATTTT.

The chain combines TRBV19 with TRBJ1-2; D is possibly TRBD1 (6 bases). Germline V gene sequence: CDR1 LNHDA, CDR2 SQIVND (reference sequence). The germline V and J ends were trimmed by 8 bases and 3 bases, with 13 bases remaining between them. This CDR3 spans 13 amino acids. CDR3 nucleotides: TGTGCCAGTTTACAGGGCACCTACTATGGCTACACCTTC. The encoded protein is CASLQGTYYGYTF. Together with reference TRBV19 and TRBJ1-2, the CDR3 gives the full variable domain: DGGITQSPKYLFRKEGQNVTLSCEQNLNHDAMYWYRQDPGQGLRLIYYSQIVNDFQKGDIAEGYSVSREKKESFPLTVTSAQKNPTAFYLCASLQGTYYGYTFGSGTRLTVV.

The CDR3 nucleotides read TGTGCCACGGAAGGGGGCAGGGCGGATGAAAAACTGTTTTTT. Its translation: CATEGGRADEKLFF. This rearrangement joins TRBV19 to TRBJ1-4, with TRBD1 identical over 7 bases. From germline, CDR1 is LNHDA and CDR2 SQIVND (reference sequence). V lost 10 bases and J lost 6; bases outside the gene matches: 11. The CDR3 is made up of 14 amino acids.